These 30 T cell receptor beta chains were all obtained from the same sample, sequenced in a study of neurological immune-mediated disorders (dated 2019 in TCRdb). The time point tag for this specimen amounts to: longitudinal time-point 1 (baseline). Libraries were constructed by 5' RACE. The reads were generated on an Illumina HiSeq 2500. TCRdb cleaned the public reads at Q25 with fastp, built clones with MiXCR and kept in-frame beta chains. Each entry is one CDR3 protein sequence, shown with its most common DNA and genes. Present in this sample are over 70,000 distinct CDR3 sequences, more than 8.5% of which were seen just once. The ten most abundant clones make up roughly 10% of the sample. The sequenced sample was PBMCs. The receptors stem from a young man in good health.

This clonotype has ten or more counts. The chain joins TRBV29-1 to TRBJ2-3; D gene uncertain. Germline values: CDR1 SQVTM, CDR2 ANQGSEA. Trimming took 3 bases from V and 2 from J, leaving 15 bases between them. This CDR3 contains 15 residues. CDR3: CSVDGTIRSTDTQYF. The CDR3 DNA sequence: TGCAGCGTTGATGGTACCATCAGGTCCACAGATACGCAGTATTTT.

This clonotype was observed many times. The chain recombines TRBV5-1 with TRBJ2-1; the match to TRBD1 covers 7 bases. CDR1 and CDR2 from the germline V gene are SGHRS and YFSETQ. Trimming cost V 4 bases and J 8 bases; bases outside gene matches: 6. This CDR3 has 13 residues. In DNA form, the CDR3 reads TGCGCCAGCAGCCACCCCCAGGGGGATGAGCAGTTCTTC. Translation: CASSHPQGDEQFF.

This clonotype was seen many times. The CDR3 reads CASSRTVYEKLFF. The CDR3 DNA reads as TGTGCCAGCAGTCGGACAGTTTATGAAAAACTGTTTTTT. This chain uses TRBV6-2 or TRBV6-3 with TRBJ1-4; the D gene is possibly TRBD1 (6 bases). V was cut by 5 bases and J by 6 bases, with 10 bases left in between. Germline CDR1 MNHEY, CDR2 SVGEGT. The CDR3 covers 13 residues.

This clonotype was seen many times. V is TRBV20-1 and J is TRBJ1-1; D may be TRBD1 (6 bases). V was clipped by 3 bases and J by 10 bases, with 30 bases between them. The CDR3 is 17 residues long. The germline gives CDR1 DFQATT, CDR2 SNEGSKA (reference sequence). CDR3 bases: TGCAGTGCTAGCGGAGTCCCGGGACACGGGGGGCAGAGGGGAGCTTTCTTT. This codes for CSASGVPGHGGQRGAFF.

This clonotype was found many times. V usage is TRBV11-2 and J usage is TRBJ1-4, with D perhaps matching TRBD1 (5 bases). The germline V and J ends were trimmed by 3 bases and 3 bases, with 14 bases remaining between them. From germline, CDR1 is SGHAT and CDR2 FQNNGV. The CDR3 has 16 amino acids. The CDR3 nucleotides are TGTGCCAGCAGCTTTGTTGGGGGAAGCGCTAATGAAAAACTGTTTTTT. Translated: CASSFVGGSANEKLFF.

At least ten counts were recorded for this clonotype. The J gene is TRBJ2-1, the V gene TRBV12-5; possibly TRBD2 for D (8 bases). The CDR3 contains 17 residues. With 9 bases removed from V and 8 bases from J, the gap between germline ends came to 29 bases. Per the germline V gene, CDR1 is LGHNT and CDR2 is FRNRAP. DNA for the CDR3: TGTGCTAGCACAAAGGGGGCGGGAGGCTGGAATTACGATGAGCAGTTCTTC. As protein: CASTKGAGGWNYDEQFF.

The CDR3 sequence is CARETTSDGSGANVLTF. The CDR3 nucleotides are TGCGCCAGGGAGACCACATCGGACGGCTCTGGGGCCAACGTCCTGACTTTC. The chain carries TRBV5-1 and TRBJ2-6, with D hard to call. The CDR3 loop spans 17 amino acids. Germline V gene lookup returns CDR1 SGHRS and CDR2 YFSETQ. V was pared by 8 bases and J by 0 bases, with 18 bases between.

With regard to this clonotype: A read error may explain this, as a much larger clone is one base away. Written as DNA, the CDR3 is TGTGCCAGCAGCTCGCAGGGGGCGGCCATGGAGCCCCAGCATTTT. Protein product: CASSSQGAAMEPQHF. The chain couples TRBV7-2 to TRBJ1-5; 8 nucleotides line up with TRBD1. V lost 4 bases, J lost 8 bases, and 10 bases stayed unmatched. The CDR3 runs to 15 residues. Germline loops: CDR1 SGHTA, CDR2 FQGNSA.

About this clonotype itself: A read error may be the cause here, since a much bigger clone is one base away. J is TRBJ2-5 and V is TRBV12-3 or TRBV12-4, with D possibly being TRBD1 (6 bases). The CDR3 covers 16 residues. CDR3 residues: CVSTLWARGRQETQYF. Written as DNA, the CDR3 is TGTGTCAGCACCCTATGGGCCAGGGGTAGACAAGAGACCCAGTACTTC.

Ten or more counts support this clonotype. This rearrangement joins TRBV20-1 to TRBJ2-5; D gene unclear. Per germline, CDR1 DFQATT and CDR2 SNEGSKA (reference sequence). The germline V and J ends were trimmed by 3 bases and 5 bases, with 7 bases remaining between them. This CDR3 contains 11 residues. CDR3 protein: CSASFGETQYF. The DNA for the CDR3 is TGCAGTGCTAGTTTCGGGGAGACCCAGTACTTC.

This clonotype occurred many times. This chain joins TRBV7-8 and TRBJ2-2; no firm D call. Trimming shortened V by 0 bases and J by 1 base, and 3 bases separated the two germline ends. This CDR3 contains 14 residues. CDR1 SGHVS and CDR2 FQNEAQ come from the germline V gene. CDR3: CASSLAGNTGELFF. In DNA form, the CDR3 reads TGTGCCAGCAGCTTAGCCGGGAACACCGGGGAGCTGTTTTTT. The full variable domain, completed using reference TRBV7-8 and TRBJ2-2, is GAGVSQSPRYKVAKRGQDVALRCDPISGHVSLFWYQQALGQGPEFLTYFQNEAQLDKSGLPSDRFFAERPEGSVSTLKIQRTQQEDSAVYLCASSLAGNTGELFFGEGSRLTVL.

The chain uses TRBV5-1 and TRBJ1-4; D ambiguous. The CDR3 runs 15 residues. V gave up 0 bases and J gave up 0 bases, with 6 bases separating them. Germline V lookup: CDR1 SGHRS, CDR2 YFSETQ. The CDR3 spells CASSLGRATNEKLFF. DNA of the CDR3: TGCGCCAGCAGCTTGGGCCGTGCAACTAATGAAAAACTGTTTTTT. Full variable domain (remainder filled in from reference TRBV5-1 and TRBJ1-4): KAGVTQTPRYLIKTRGQQVTLSCSPISGHRSVSWYQQTPGQGLQFLFEYFSETQRNKGNFPGRFSGRQFSNSRSEMNVSTLELGDSALYLCASSLGRATNEKLFFGSGTQLSVL.

The chain joins TRBV6-6 to TRBJ1-5; 10 bases fit TRBD1. The CDR3 extends over 14 amino acids. The J segment lost 7 bases and the V segment lost 7 bases, leaving 7 bases of the junction unmatched. Germline V gene data show CDR1 as MNHNY and CDR2 as SVGAGI (reference sequence). CDR3 nucleotides: TGTGCCAGCAATACGGGACAGGGGATGCAGCCCCAGCATTTT. Translation gives CASNTGQGMQPQHF.

This clonotype was seen ten or more times. V usage is TRBV24-1 and J usage is TRBJ2-1; 7 nucleotides line up with TRBD2. V dropped 0 bases and J dropped 5; count of bases not matched to a gene: 12. The CDR3 totals 18 residues. Germline-derived CDR1 and CDR2 are KGHDR and SFDVKD. The CDR3 region is CATSDLSPVAGVNNEQFF. The DNA of the CDR3 is TGTGCCACCAGTGATTTGTCCCCCGTGGCGGGAGTCAACAATGAGCAGTTCTTC.

Many counts were recorded for this clonotype. V usage is TRBV5-1 and J usage is TRBJ2-5; D is perhaps TRBD2 (7 bases). Germline CDR1 reads SGHRS; CDR2 reads YFSETQ. Between the trimmed V and J ends, which lost 2 bases and 5 bases, there was a span of 16 bases. The CDR3 is made up of 15 amino acids. CDR3 in DNA: TGCGCCAGCAGCTTCGGACAGTCGGGGGGCGAGACCCAGTACTTC. It specifies CASSFGQSGGETQYF.

In its sample, this clonotype was seen many times. This chain joins TRBV7-2 and TRBJ2-2; 8 nucleotides align to TRBD2. CDR1 and CDR2 (germline): SGHTA, FQGNSA. V dropped 5 bases and J dropped 6; count of bases not matched to a gene: 5. The CDR3 consists of 14 residues. CDR3 in amino acids: CASSPGLGAGELFF. The CDR3 coding sequence is TGTGCCAGCAGCCCGGGACTAGGGGCCGGGGAGCTGTTTTTT.

The table lists this clonotype with many counts. This chain joins TRBV5-1 and TRBJ2-1, with 9 nucleotides matching TRBD1. Germline CDR1 and CDR2: SGHRS and YFSETQ. The CDR3 consists of 16 residues. The J segment lost 6 bases and the V segment lost 4 bases, leaving 11 bases of the junction unmatched. CDR3 bases: TGCGCCAGCAGCCGAGTCCCGGGACAGGGTGGCAATGAGCAGTTCTTC. It encodes CASSRVPGQGGNEQFF.

This clonotype showed up many times. The V and J genes are TRBV20-1 and TRBJ1-5; the D gene is possibly TRBD1 (6 bases). The CDR3 sequence is 15 residues long. The germline CDR1 and CDR2 sequences are DFQATT and SNEGSKA (reference sequence). Trimming stripped 6 bases from V and 0 bases from J, with 15 bases between. The CDR3 region is CSAMETGYSNQPQHF. The CDR3 DNA reads TGCAGTGCCATGGAGACAGGTTATAGCAATCAGCCCCAGCATTTT.

At least ten counts were recorded for this clonotype. The chain couples TRBV9 to TRBJ2-1, with 11 bases matching TRBD2. V lost 4 bases and J lost 2; bases outside the gene matches: 2. The CDR3 has 15 residues. Germline V gives CDR1 SGDLS, CDR2 YYNGEE. The CDR3: CASSPGLAAYNEQFF. The CDR3, as DNA: TGTGCCAGCAGCCCGGGACTAGCGGCCTACAATGAGCAGTTCTTC.

This clonotype came up many times. This rearrangement joins TRBV7-9 to TRBJ2-1; 9 nucleotides align to TRBD2. This CDR3 has 17 amino acids. Trimming cost V 1 base and J 0 bases; bases outside gene matches: 4. Per germline, CDR1 SEHNR and CDR2 FQNEAQ (reference sequence). CDR3 sequence reads: CASSLETSGYSYNEQFF. The CDR3, as DNA: TGTGCCAGCAGCTTAGAAACTAGCGGGTACTCCTACAATGAGCAGTTCTTC.

Ten or more counts support this clonotype. The rearrangement joins TRBV14 to TRBJ1-4; D gene unclear. V lost 4 bases to trimming and J lost 0 bases, with 3 bases between them. The CDR3 loop spans 13 amino acids. Germline-derived CDR1 and CDR2 are SGHDN and FVKESK. The CDR3 DNA sequence: TGTGCCAGCAGCCTCGCAACTAATGAAAAACTGTTTTTT. This translates into CASSLATNEKLFF.

This clonotype was counted at least ten times. The chain combines TRBV3-1 with TRBJ2-5, with 7 bases fitting TRBD2. CDR3 length: 15 amino acids. Germline CDR1 reads LGHDT; CDR2 reads YNNKEL (reference sequence). Unmatched junction bases numbered 6, after V lost 1 base and J lost 4 bases. The CDR3 region has the DNA TGTGCCAGCAGCCAAGGAGAGGGGAGGGGAGAGACCCAGTACTTC. This gives the protein CASSQGEGRGETQYF.

There are many counts of this clonotype. This chain joins TRBV28 and TRBJ2-7; no definite D call. Trimming cost V 2 bases and J 4 bases, with 15 bases left between them. In germline, CDR1 is MDHEN, CDR2 SYDVKM. This CDR3 has 15 amino acids. The CDR3 reads CASSLRSTMRYEQYF. The CDR3 bases are TGTGCCAGCAGTTTAAGGTCAACGATGAGATACGAGCAGTACTTC.

This clonotype occurred many times. The chain carries TRBV12-3 or TRBV12-4 and TRBJ2-2; possible D gene TRBD2, 5 bases. V lost 9 bases, J lost 0 bases, and 11 bases lay in between. CDR3 length equals 14 residues. CDR3 sequence: CASRGGPNTGELFF. The CDR3 bases are TGTGCCAGTCGGGGTGGTCCGAACACCGGGGAGCTGTTTTTT.

This clonotype was picked up many times. In DNA form, the CDR3 reads TGTGCCAGCAGTTACAGTGGGAGAGGGTCTTGGCGTTCACCCCTCCACTTT. It encodes CASSYSGRGSWRSPLHF. This rearrangement joins TRBV6-5 to TRBJ1-6; D is uncertain. Germline V CDR1 and CDR2: MNHEY, SVGAGI. This CDR3 contains 17 residues. The ends were cut back, 2 bases at V and 9 bases at J, with 20 bases in the middle.

The chain recombines TRBV7-8 with TRBJ1-5; D possibly corresponds to TRBD1 (6 bases). Germline CDR1 is SGHVS and CDR2 is FQNEAQ. CDR3 size: 14 residues. The germline V and J ends were trimmed by 3 bases and 6 bases, with 12 bases remaining between them. The CDR3 DNA reads TGTGCCAGCAGCTTCGGGGACACCACTCAGCCCCAGCATTTT. Translated: CASSFGDTTQPQHF. Combining the CDR3 with reference TRBV7-8 and TRBJ1-5 gives the whole variable domain GAGVSQSPRYKVAKRGQDVALRCDPISGHVSLFWYQQALGQGPEFLTYFQNEAQLDKSGLPSDRFFAERPEGSVSTLKIQRTQQEDSAVYLCASSFGDTTQPQHFGDGTRLSIL.

This clonotype appeared many times. The gene calls are TRBV5-1 and TRBJ1-5; 7 nucleotides align to TRBD1. J was trimmed by 8 bases and V by 4 bases; bases with no gene match: 9. The V gene's germline CDR1 is SGHRS and CDR2 YFSETQ. The CDR3 totals 14 residues. CDR3 coding DNA: TGCGCCAGCAGCCTCGGACAGGCTGACGAGCCCCAGCATTTT. Protein product: CASSLGQADEPQHF.

By share, this clonotype ranks as medium-sized. This rearrangement joins TRBV28 to TRBJ2-7; D unresolved. The germline CDR1 and CDR2 sequences are MDHEN and SYDVKM. The CDR3 covers 11 residues. Between the trimmed V and J ends, which lost 3 bases and 5 bases, there was a span of 5 bases. CDR3 coding DNA: TGTGCCAGCAGTTTGAGTAACGAGCAGTACTTC. This codes for CASSLSNEQYF.

The table lists this clonotype with many counts. The rearrangement links TRBV11-3 to TRBJ2-2; D assignment may be TRBD1 or TRBD2 (5 bases each). CDR3 length: 13 amino acids. The germline V gene encodes CDR1 SGHNT and CDR2 YENEEA. The ends were cut back, 1 base at V and 6 bases at J, with 6 bases in the middle. The CDR3 is CASSLGGAGELFF. The DNA of the CDR3 is TGTGCCAGCAGCTTAGGAGGGGCCGGGGAGCTGTTTTTT.

This clonotype was detected many times. The chain employs TRBV4-1 and TRBJ2-4; 10 bases match TRBD1. Per the germline V gene, CDR1 is MGHRA and CDR2 is YSYEKL. With V trimmed by 4 bases and J by 6 bases, 6 bases remained unmatched. The length of the CDR3 is 15 residues. The CDR3 region has the DNA TGCGCCAGCAGCCTTATGGACAGGGGGATAAACATTCAGTACTTC. It encodes CASSLMDRGINIQYF.